The clone carrying this T cell receptor (beta chain) has just a few counts. The data were taken from a study of naive and memory T cell subsets. An oligonucleotide containing a UMI was ligated to the 3' end of TCR cDNA. The SP2 primer and nested alpha and beta constant region primers amplified ligated cDNA in four rounds. A single record per CDR3 protein comes from TCRdb applying MiXCR to the 5' RACE reads. The sample lists about 60,000 distinct CDR3 sequences, around 8% seen once, with roughly 19% in the top ten. The TCR comes from a female donor in good health.

The CDR3 DNA reads TGTGCCAGCAGTTCCCCGAGACTAGCGGTCTACAATGAGCAGTTCTTC. Residues: CASSSPRLAVYNEQFF. The chain has TRBV6-2 or TRBV6-3 and TRBJ2-1, with 9 bases fitting TRBD2. There are 16 residues in the CDR3. The V and J ends lost 4 bases and 3 bases, in that order; junction bases with no gene match: 7. CDR1 is MNHEY, CDR2 SVGEGT, per germline.